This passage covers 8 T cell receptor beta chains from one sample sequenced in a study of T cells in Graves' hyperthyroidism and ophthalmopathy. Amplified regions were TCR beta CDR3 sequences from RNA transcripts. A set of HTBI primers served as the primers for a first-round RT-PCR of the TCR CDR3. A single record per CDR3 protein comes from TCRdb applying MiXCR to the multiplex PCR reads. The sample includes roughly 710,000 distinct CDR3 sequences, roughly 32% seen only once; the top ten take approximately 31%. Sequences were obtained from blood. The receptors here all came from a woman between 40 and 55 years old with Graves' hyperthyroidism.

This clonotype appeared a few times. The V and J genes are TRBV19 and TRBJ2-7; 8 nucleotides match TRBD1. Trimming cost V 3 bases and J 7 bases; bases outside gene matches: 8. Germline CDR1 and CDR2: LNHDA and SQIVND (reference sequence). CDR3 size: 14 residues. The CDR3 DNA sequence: TGTGCCAGTAGTATTCGAGACAGGGGAGGAGAGCAGTACTTC. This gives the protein CASSIRDRGGEQYF.

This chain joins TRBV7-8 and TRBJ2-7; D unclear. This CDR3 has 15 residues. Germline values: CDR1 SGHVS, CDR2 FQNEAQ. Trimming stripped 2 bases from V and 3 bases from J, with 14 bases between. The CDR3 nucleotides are TGTGCCAGCAGCTTATCCAGGCAGGCCAGCTACGAGCAGTACTTC. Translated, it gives CASSLSRQASYEQYF.

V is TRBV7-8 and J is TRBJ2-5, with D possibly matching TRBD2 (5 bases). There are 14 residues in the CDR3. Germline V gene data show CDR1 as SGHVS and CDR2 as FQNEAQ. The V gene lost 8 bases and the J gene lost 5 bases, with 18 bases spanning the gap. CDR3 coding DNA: TGTGCCAGCTCACCACCCTCTAGCAGGGAGACCCAGTACTTC. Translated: CASSPPSSRETQYF.

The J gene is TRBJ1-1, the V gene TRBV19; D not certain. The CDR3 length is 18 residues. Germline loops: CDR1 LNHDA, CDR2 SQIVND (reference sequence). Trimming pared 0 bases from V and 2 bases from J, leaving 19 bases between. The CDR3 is CASSIDRGGLQPNTEAFF. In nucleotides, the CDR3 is TGTGCCAGTAGTATAGATCGTGGCGGTTTACAGCCTAACACTGAAGCTTTCTTT.

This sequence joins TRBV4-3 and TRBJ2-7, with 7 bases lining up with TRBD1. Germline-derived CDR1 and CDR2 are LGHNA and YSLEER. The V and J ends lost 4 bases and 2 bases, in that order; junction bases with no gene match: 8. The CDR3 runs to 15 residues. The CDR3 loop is CASSLEGARTYEQYF. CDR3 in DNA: TGCGCCAGCAGCCTAGAGGGGGCGAGGACCTACGAGCAGTACTTC.

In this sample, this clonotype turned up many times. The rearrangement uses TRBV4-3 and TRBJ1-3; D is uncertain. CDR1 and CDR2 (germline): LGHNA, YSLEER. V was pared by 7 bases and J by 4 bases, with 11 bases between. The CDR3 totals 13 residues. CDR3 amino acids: CASTTGLGNTIYF. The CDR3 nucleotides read TGCGCCAGCACTACGGGTCTCGGAAACACCATATATTTT.

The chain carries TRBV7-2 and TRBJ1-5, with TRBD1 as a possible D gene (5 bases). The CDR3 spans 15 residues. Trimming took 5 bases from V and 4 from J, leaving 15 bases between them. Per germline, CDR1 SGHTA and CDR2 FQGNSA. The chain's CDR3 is CASSLGTVKNQPQHF. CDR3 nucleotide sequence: TGTGCCAGCAGCCTGGGGACGGTCAAGAATCAGCCCCAGCATTTT. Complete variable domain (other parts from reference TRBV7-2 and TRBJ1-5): GAGVSQSPSNKVTEKGKDVELRCDPISGHTALYWYRQSLGQGLEFLIYFQGNSAPDKSGLPSDRFSAERTGGSVSTLTIQRTQQEDSAVYLCASSLGTVKNQPQHFGDGTRLSIL.

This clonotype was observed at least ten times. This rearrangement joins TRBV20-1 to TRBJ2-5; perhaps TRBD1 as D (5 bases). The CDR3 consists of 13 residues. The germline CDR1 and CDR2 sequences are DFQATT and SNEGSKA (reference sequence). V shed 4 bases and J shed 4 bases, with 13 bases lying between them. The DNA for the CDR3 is TGCAGTGCTATAGGGCAGGGTGGAGAGACCCAGTACTTC. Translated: CSAIGQGGETQYF.